This entry lists 30 T cell receptor beta chains sequenced from one sample in a study of CD8+ T cells in alopecia areata. The sequencing template was cDNA reverse transcribed from extracted RNA. The table came from immunoSEQ multiplex PCR; TCRdb's copy has only in-frame clones and leaves some out. In the table there are around 130,000 clones, 58% of which are singletons. The material was CD4+ T cells sorted from blood, obtained at week 0. The receptors derive from a human donor with alopecia areata.

The chain carries TRBV27 and TRBJ2-2; unclear D gene. CDR1 is MNHEY, CDR2 SMNVEV, per germline (reference sequence). V was shortened by 7 bases and J by 4 bases, with 10 bases between the two germline ends. This CDR3 spans 13 amino acids. This CDR3 is CASTSYGTGELFF. The CDR3 DNA reads as TGTGCCAGCACGTCCTATGGCACCGGGGAGCTGTTTTTT.

V and J are TRBV19 and TRBJ1-2; no firm D call. Germline loops: CDR1 LNHDA, CDR2 SQIVND (reference sequence). This CDR3 is 13 amino acids long. The ends were cut back, 6 bases at V and 3 bases at J, with 11 bases in the middle. The CDR3 DNA sequence: TGTGCCAGTAGCCCCCTCGGACACTATGGCTACACCTTC. This encodes CASSPLGHYGYTF.

The genes are TRBV18 and TRBJ2-3, with D tentatively TRBD1 (6 bases). V lost 4 bases and J 5 bases, leaving 22 bases between the germline ends. CDR3 length equals 17 residues. Germline loops: CDR1 KGHSH, CDR2 LQKENI. The CDR3 here is CASSLYPAGASLDTQYF. DNA of the CDR3: TGTGCCAGCTCACTCTACCCGGCAGGGGCGTCGTTAGATACGCAGTATTTT.

J is TRBJ2-5 and V is TRBV9; D is possibly TRBD2 (5 bases). The CDR3 has 14 residues. The V gene lost 4 bases and the J gene lost 0 bases, with 10 bases spanning the gap. Germline assignment: CDR1 SGDLS and CDR2 YYNGEE. CDR3 sequence (DNA): TGTGCCAGCAGCAGCGGATTGTACCAAGAGACCCAGTACTTC. Residues: CASSSGLYQETQYF.

This chain uses TRBV5-6 with TRBJ1-2; D is unclear. The CDR3 runs 12 residues. Per the germline V gene, CDR1 is SGHDT and CDR2 is YYEEEE. V was pared by 1 base and J by 6 bases, with 7 bases between. This CDR3 reads CASSLLSDGYTF. CDR3 DNA: TGTGCCAGCAGCTTGCTCTCGGATGGCTACACCTTC. The full variable domain, in which reference TRBV5-6 and TRBJ1-2 provide the parts outside the CDR3, is DAGVTQSPTHLIKTRGQQVTLRCSPKSGHDTVSWYQQALGQGPQFIFQYYEEEERQRGNFPDRFSGHQFPNYSSELNVNALLLGDSALYLCASSLLSDGYTFGSGTRLTVV.

The V gene is TRBV5-1, the J gene TRBJ2-3; weak D call: TRBD2 (6 bases). The germline gives CDR1 SGHRS, CDR2 YFSETQ. This CDR3 region has 14 residues. V was shortened by 5 bases and J by 0 bases, with 10 bases between the two germline ends. The CDR3 loop is CASSIAASTDTQYF. The CDR3 DNA follows: TGCGCCAGCAGTATAGCGGCCAGCACAGATACGCAGTATTTT.

This rearrangement joins TRBV7-9 to TRBJ2-7; 7 nucleotides line up with TRBD1. V shed 5 bases and J 5 bases; nucleotides not matched to a gene: 9. The germline V gene encodes CDR1 SEHNR and CDR2 FQNEAQ (reference sequence). The CDR3 is 14 amino acids. CDR3 residues: CASSATGFDDEQYF. CDR3 DNA: TGTGCCAGCAGCGCGACAGGGTTCGACGACGAGCAGTACTTC. Filled out from reference TRBV7-9 and TRBJ2-7, the complete variable domain reads DTGVSQNPRHKITKRGQNVTFRCDPISEHNRLYWYRQTLGQGPEFLTYFQNEAQLEKSRLLSDRFSAERPKGSFSTLEIQRTEQGDSAMYLCASSATGFDDEQYFGPGTRLTVT.

The V gene is TRBV20-1, the J gene TRBJ2-7, with a weak D call TRBD1 (5 bases). The CDR3 has 11 residues. The germline gives CDR1 DFQATT, CDR2 SNEGSKA (reference sequence). The V end lost 3 bases, the J end lost 4 bases, and 7 bases lay between the germline ends. CDR3 bases: TGCAGTGCTAGGACAGAATACGAGCAGTACTTC. Its protein product is CSARTEYEQYF.

This clone was counted a few times. The chain joins TRBV19 to TRBJ1-1; 8 bases are a match to TRBD1. Unmatched junction bases numbered 7, after V lost 9 bases and J lost 1 base. The CDR3 sequence is 14 residues long. CDR1 is LNHDA and CDR2 is SQIVND in the germline V gene (reference sequence). As DNA, the CDR3 is TGTGCCAGGACAGGGGTAGAGTCGAACACTGAAGCTTTCTTT. It translates to CARTGVESNTEAFF.

CDR3 sequence (DNA): TGTGCCAGCAGCTTGAGGGCAGGGGGCGGGGACACCGGGGAGCTGTTTTTT. It specifies CASSLRAGGGDTGELFF. The chain joins TRBV7-2 to TRBJ2-2, with TRBD1 identical over 8 bases. Germline V gene lookup returns CDR1 SGHTA and CDR2 FQGNSA. The CDR3 has 17 residues. Unmatched junction bases numbered 9, after V lost 3 bases and J lost 3 bases.

This sequence joins TRBV6-6 and TRBJ1-4, with TRBD1 matching 7 bases. The CDR3 has 14 amino acids. Germline V lookup: CDR1 MNHNY, CDR2 SVGAGI (reference sequence). The V and J ends lost 7 bases and 4 bases, in that order; junction bases with no gene match: 6. In DNA, the CDR3 is TGTGCCAGCAATGACCGGGACAGTAATGAAAAACTGTTTTTT. It yields the protein CASNDRDSNEKLFF.

This clone showed up just a few times. The CDR3 sequence is CASSEDYRVGYGYTF. CDR3 in DNA: TGTGCCAGCAGTGAGGATTACAGGGTCGGCTATGGCTACACCTTC. This chain links TRBV6-1 with TRBJ1-2; a possible D gene is TRBD1 (6 bases). Germline V gene sequence: CDR1 MNHNS, CDR2 SASEGT. Trimming left V 3 bases short and J 4 bases short, with 15 bases between. The CDR3 is made up of 15 amino acids.

This chain connects TRBV4-1 to TRBJ1-2; 9 nucleotides agree with TRBD1. The germline gives CDR1 MGHRA, CDR2 YSYEKL. CDR3 length equals 16 residues. J was trimmed by 1 base and V by 0 bases; bases with no gene match: 3. In DNA, the CDR3 is TGCGCCAGCAGCCAAGATGGACAGGGGCGTAACTATGGCTACACCTTC. Translated, it gives CASSQDGQGRNYGYTF.

This chain uses TRBV7-2 with TRBJ2-1, with 7 bases that match TRBD1. CDR1 is SGHTA and CDR2 is FQGNSA in the germline V gene. The CDR3 spans 15 residues. V lost 5 bases to trimming and J lost 10 bases; unmatched junction nucleotides: 14. CDR3 DNA sequence: TGTGCCAGCAGCCTAAGACAGGGTATTAGCTGGGAGCAGTTCTTC. Amino acids: CASSLRQGISWEQFF. Drawing the rest from reference TRBV7-2 and TRBJ2-1, the complete variable domain is GAGVSQSPSNKVTEKGKDVELRCDPISGHTALYWYRQSLGQGLEFLIYFQGNSAPDKSGLPSDRFSAERTGGSVSTLTIQRTQQEDSAVYLCASSLRQGISWEQFFGPGTRLTVL.

On this clone: This sample includes further DNA sequences coding for the same CDR3. V gene TRBV7-9 combines with J gene TRBJ2-5; TRBD1 aligns across 9 bases. In germline, CDR1 is SEHNR, CDR2 FQNEAQ (reference sequence). This CDR3 comprises 15 residues. The V segment lost 5 bases and the J segment 2 bases; nucleotides outside the gene matches: 6. Here the CDR3 DNA reads TGTGCCAGCAGCCTGGGACAGGGCCATCAAGAGACCCAGTACTTC. This sequence encodes CASSLGQGHQETQYF.

The gene calls are TRBV18 and TRBJ1-4, with a weak D call TRBD1 (5 bases). With 6 bases removed from V and 5 bases from J, the gap between germline ends came to 10 bases. CDR1 and CDR2 from the germline V gene are KGHSH and LQKENI. This CDR3 region has 13 residues. CDR3 DNA: TGTGCCAGCTCCCCGACAGCAAATGAAAAACTGTTTTTT. This codes for CASSPTANEKLFF.

V is TRBV27 and J is TRBJ1-5, with D uncertain. Germline loops: CDR1 MNHEY, CDR2 SMNVEV (reference sequence). The V and J ends lost 5 bases and 5 bases respectively, with 16 bases between them. This CDR3 comprises 15 residues. Written as DNA, the CDR3 is TGTGCCAGCAGTCCCTCGATGGGCCGGCATCAGCCCCAGCATTTT. It translates to CASSPSMGRHQPQHF.

This clone was recorded a few times. This sequence joins TRBV6-1 and TRBJ1-5, with 7 bases fitting TRBD1. CDR1 and CDR2 (germline): MNHNS, SASEGT. V was pared by 6 bases and J by 6 bases, with 11 bases of the junction left unmatched. This CDR3 is built from 15 residues. For the CDR3, the DNA is TGTGCCAGCAGACCCACAGGGGTGGTTATTCAGCCCCAGCATTTT. Encoded protein: CASRPTGVVIQPQHF.

V usage is TRBV5-6 and J usage is TRBJ2-2, with D possibly matching TRBD2 (6 bases). Trimming pared 1 base from V and 6 bases from J, leaving 16 bases between. CDR3 length: 16 residues. Germline assignment: CDR1 SGHDT and CDR2 YYEEEE. CDR3 amino acids: CASSLLRAPGAGELFF. The CDR3 DNA reads as TGTGCCAGCAGCTTGTTAAGGGCGCCGGGGGCCGGGGAGCTGTTTTTT.

The J gene is TRBJ2-3, the V gene TRBV30, with TRBD1 as a possible D gene (5 bases). This CDR3 comprises 12 residues. Per germline, CDR1 GTSNPN and CDR2 SVGIG (reference sequence). With 4 bases removed from V and 4 bases from J, the gap between germline ends came to 9 bases. DNA of the CDR3: TGTGCCTGGAAATCCAGGGCAGATACGCAGTATTTT. Encoded protein: CAWKSRADTQYF.

V and J are TRBV28 and TRBJ2-3; D is undetermined. Looked up from germline, CDR1 is MDHEN and CDR2 is SYDVKM. Trimming pared 3 bases from V and 1 base from J, leaving 11 bases between. This CDR3 region has 15 residues. CDR3 in DNA: TGTGCCAGCAGTTTGATCACCTCTGGCACAGATACGCAGTATTTT. This sequence encodes CASSLITSGTDTQYF.

The V gene is TRBV9, the J gene TRBJ2-7; 8 bases are shared with TRBD1. The V gene end was trimmed by 4 bases and the J gene end by 1 base; junction bases not matched to a gene: 4. This CDR3 is built from 14 residues. From germline, CDR1 is SGDLS and CDR2 YYNGEE. CDR3 in amino acids: CASSPDRASYEQYF. CDR3 bases: TGTGCCAGCAGCCCGGACAGGGCATCCTACGAGCAGTACTTC.

The chain couples TRBV4-1 to TRBJ2-1; 9 nucleotides match TRBD2. The germline V gene encodes CDR1 MGHRA and CDR2 YSYEKL. J was trimmed by 6 bases and V by 2 bases; bases with no gene match: 11. The length of the CDR3 is 17 residues. CDR3 DNA: TGCGCCAGCAGCCAACTAGGGGGACTAGCTAACTCCAATGAGCAGTTCTTC. Translating gives CASSQLGGLANSNEQFF.

The chain carries TRBV27 and TRBJ2-5; TRBD1 is a possible D gene (6 bases). V was pared by 5 bases and J by 1 base, with 26 bases between. The CDR3 length is 19 residues. CDR1 and CDR2 (germline): MNHEY, SMNVEV (reference sequence). CDR3 coding DNA: TGTGCCAGCAGTATTCAGTATTCCCAACCGGACAGCTTCCAAGAGACCCAGTACTTC. This translates into CASSIQYSQPDSFQETQYF.

This clone was seen a few times. The CDR3 bases are TGCAGCGGGCGCCGACAAGGGAACACTGAAGCTTTCTTT. Translating gives CSGRRQGNTEAFF. The chain links TRBV29-1 to TRBJ1-1; no clear D. The CDR3 runs to 13 residues. Between the trimmed V and J ends, which lost 7 bases and 1 base, there was a span of 13 bases. Germline values: CDR1 SQVTM, CDR2 ANQGSEA.

This clone has a handful of counts. The chain recombines TRBV7-2 with TRBJ2-7, with D possibly called TRBD1 or TRBD2 (5 bases each). V was cut by 5 bases and J by 2 bases, with 13 bases left in between. The germline V gene has CDR1 SGHTA and CDR2 FQGNSA. This CDR3 comprises 14 residues. The CDR3 region is CASSPVKGPYEQYF. Written as DNA, the CDR3 is TGTGCCAGCAGCCCCGTTAAGGGACCCTACGAGCAGTACTTC.

This sequence joins TRBV7-9 and TRBJ2-3; D unclear. The CDR3 spans 14 residues. Germline V gene data show CDR1 as SEHNR and CDR2 as FQNEAQ (reference sequence). V lost 1 base, J lost 5 bases, and 10 bases lay in between. CDR3 amino acids: CASSLVRIQDTQYF. As DNA, the CDR3 is TGTGCCAGCAGCTTAGTCAGAATTCAAGATACGCAGTATTTT.

This clone was seen a handful of times. The chain carries TRBV25-1 and TRBJ2-7; perhaps TRBD2 as D (6 bases). The V end lost 4 bases, the J end lost 1 base, and 17 bases lay between the germline ends. The CDR3 length is 16 residues. CDR1 is MGHDK, CDR2 SYGVNS, per germline. The CDR3 loop reads CASSGGAGDVSYEQYF. The CDR3 DNA is TGTGCCAGCAGTGGCGGGGCAGGCGACGTATCCTACGAGCAGTACTTC.

This rearrangement joins TRBV7-2 to TRBJ2-3; no firm D call. Germline V gene lookup returns CDR1 SGHTA and CDR2 FQGNSA. V shed 6 bases and J shed 9 bases, with 13 bases lying between them. The CDR3 spans 12 residues. CDR3 residues: CASSLRYDTQYF. In DNA, the CDR3 is TGTGCCAGCAGTCTCCGCTATGACACGCAGTATTTT.

In its sample, this clone was seen a few times. The rearrangement links TRBV19 to TRBJ2-1; the match to TRBD2 covers 11 bases. Trimming at V came to 3 bases and at J to 8 bases, leaving 6 bases not matched to a gene. Germline V lookup: CDR1 LNHDA, CDR2 SQIVND (reference sequence). The CDR3 totals 15 residues. CDR3 residues: CASSIIAGGPHEQFF. The CDR3 region has the DNA TGTGCCAGTAGTATTATAGCGGGGGGGCCACATGAGCAGTTCTTC.